The sequence of this TCR beta chain was determined in a study of OX40 agonist ivuxolimab in advanced cancers. Study details: Dose-escalation patients' cancers were hepatocellular carcinoma, melanoma, renal cell or head and neck cancer.

Study-wide findings and caveats: Relative to CD4+, CD8+ T cells held more expanded clones on average.

With autoimmune disease history or systemic immunosuppression, patients were excluded. Blood draws occurred at baseline, cycle 4 day 1, and cycle 7 day 1. Libraries were prepared by immunoSEQ multiplex PCR; TCRdb keeps only in-frame clonotypes and omits some of them. The sample contains 65,000 or so clones, roughly 88% of which appear only once. Germline V gives CDR1 SEHNR, CDR2 FQNEAQ (reference sequence). V dropped 11 bases and J dropped 0 bases, with 15 bases sitting between them. This CDR3 spans 14 amino acids. Regarding this clone: The antigen remains undetermined.

The sequence came from an adult with an advanced solid tumor such as melanoma, head and neck, liver or kidney cancer. This chain uses TRBV7-9 with TRBJ2-3, with D maybe TRBD2 (6 bases). The source material was CD4+ or CD8+ T cells sorted from blood, sampled in a trial of the OX40 agonist ivuxolimab. The CDR3 DNA reads TGTGCCTCGATTGGGGGGTTTAGCACAGATACGCAGTATTTT. Translation gives CASIGGFSTDTQYF.